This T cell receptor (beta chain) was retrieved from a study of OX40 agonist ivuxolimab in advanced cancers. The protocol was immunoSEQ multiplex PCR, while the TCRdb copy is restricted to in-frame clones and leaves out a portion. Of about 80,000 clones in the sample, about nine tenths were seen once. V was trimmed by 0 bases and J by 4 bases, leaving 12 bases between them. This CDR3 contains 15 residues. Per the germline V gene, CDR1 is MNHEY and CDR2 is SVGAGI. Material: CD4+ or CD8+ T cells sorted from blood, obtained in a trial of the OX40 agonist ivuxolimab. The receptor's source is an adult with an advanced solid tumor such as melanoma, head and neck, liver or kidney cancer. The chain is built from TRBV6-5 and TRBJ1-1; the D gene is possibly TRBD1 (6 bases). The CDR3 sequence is CASSYSGGRITEAFF. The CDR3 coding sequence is TGTGCCAGCAGTTACTCAGGGGGGCGAATCACTGAAGCTTTCTTT.